The 27 T cell receptor beta chains reported below all come from one sample, sequenced in a study of molecular identifiers for immune sequencing clone quantification. MiXCR was run by TCRdb on the PCR reads, yielding one entry per CDR3 protein. The sample records 100,000 or so distinct CDR3 sequences, about 35% being singletons. The sequencing input was naive CD8+ T cells from blood, with Jurkat cell RNA spiked in. As for subset: FACS-sorted CD8+CD4-CCR7+CD45RA+ naive T cells. The receptors stem from a human donor in good health. Some libraries in this study had Jurkat cell RNA spiked in.

This rearrangement joins TRBV9 to TRBJ2-2; 11 bases fit TRBD1. V lost 2 bases and J lost 3; bases outside the gene matches: 3. Germline V gene data show CDR1 as SGDLS and CDR2 as YYNGEE. The CDR3 runs to 16 residues. CDR3: CASSVGQGGDTGELFF. DNA of the CDR3: TGTGCCAGCAGCGTGGGACAGGGGGGCGACACCGGGGAGCTGTTTTTT.

To note about this clonotype: No DNA is shown, since the ends of the CDR3 on it are uncertain; the CDR3 is the one TCRdb lists. The V call is TRBV7-5, the J call TRBJ2-1; the table gives TRBD2 as D, unverified against the DNA. TRBV7-5 is designated a pseudogene. The CDR3 contains 20 residues when both ends are counted. CDR3 sequence: CISVPEATYPRSSSYNEQFF.

This chain uses TRBV7-9 with TRBJ2-3, with 10 bases fitting TRBD2. CDR1 SEHNR and CDR2 FQNEAQ come from the germline V gene (reference sequence). Unmatched junction bases numbered 12, after V lost 3 bases and J lost 6 bases. This CDR3 spans 17 amino acids. Here the CDR3 DNA reads TGTGCCAGCAGCTTTAATTCGGCTAGCGGGGGCCCTGATACGCAGTATTTT. Amino acid sequence: CASSFNSASGGPDTQYF.

About this clonotype itself: This may stem from a read error, because a much larger clone lies one nucleotide away. V usage is TRBV28 and J usage is TRBJ2-5, with D hard to call. This CDR3 is built from 12 residues. CDR1 and CDR2 from the germline V gene are MDHEN and SYDVKM. DNA for the CDR3: TGTGCCAGCAGCCCCCCTGAAGAGCCCCAGTACTTC. This sequence encodes CASSPPEEPQYF.

The gene calls are TRBV20-1 and TRBJ2-7, with a weak D call TRBD1 (5 bases). Germline CDR1 reads DFQATT; CDR2 reads SNEGSKA (reference sequence). The germline V and J ends were trimmed by 5 bases and 2 bases, with 10 bases remaining between them. The CDR3 consists of 12 residues. CDR3 sequence reads: CSAQGRPYEQYF. The DNA for the CDR3 is TGCAGTGCTCAGGGTAGGCCCTACGAGCAGTACTTC.

CDR3 amino acids: CASSGESTDTQYF. DNA for the CDR3: TGTGCCAGCAGCGGGGAAAGCACAGATACGCAGTATTTT. The rearrangement links TRBV6-2 or TRBV6-3 to TRBJ2-3, with D perhaps matching TRBD2 (5 bases). The CDR3 contains 13 residues. V dropped 6 bases and J dropped 0 bases, with 7 bases sitting between them. Per germline, CDR1 MNHEY and CDR2 SVGEGT.

This chain links TRBV18 with TRBJ2-7; unclear D gene. The CDR3 contains 13 residues. The germline gives CDR1 KGHSH, CDR2 LQKENI. V lost 1 base to trimming and J lost 3 bases, with 7 bases between them. This chain's CDR3 is CASSPLGNYEQYF. The CDR3 DNA sequence: TGTGCCAGCTCACCACTAGGAAACTACGAGCAGTACTTC.

This clonotype occurred a few times. The chain links TRBV9 to TRBJ2-2; 13 bases fit TRBD2. J lost 3 bases, V lost 4 bases, and 9 bases had no gene match. CDR1 is SGDLS and CDR2 is YYNGEE in the germline V gene. The CDR3 extends over 18 amino acids. The CDR3 here is CASSPRTSGSYDTGELFF. The DNA of the CDR3 is TGTGCCAGCAGCCCCCGGACTAGCGGGAGTTATGACACCGGGGAGCTGTTTTTT.

The genes are TRBV6-2 or TRBV6-3 and TRBJ1-1; no clear D. CDR1 is MNHEY and CDR2 is SVGEGT in the germline V gene. The V end lost 5 bases, the J end lost 2 bases, and 9 bases lay between the germline ends. This CDR3 is built from 13 residues. The CDR3 sequence is CASSHVGNTEAFF. Written as DNA, the CDR3 is TGTGCCAGCAGTCACGTGGGAAACACTGAAGCTTTCTTT.

The chain uses TRBV20-1 and TRBJ2-7, with 10 nucleotides matching TRBD1. CDR1 is DFQATT and CDR2 is SNEGSKA in the germline V gene (reference sequence). V trimming: 5 bases; J trimming: 5 bases; junction bases outside the gene matches: 6. The CDR3 covers 13 residues. The CDR3 nucleotides are TGCAGTGCTGACGGACAGGGGGTGGACGAGCAGTACTTC. This encodes CSADGQGVDEQYF.

This clonotype was seen many times. The rearrangement links TRBV24-1 to TRBJ2-1, with D maybe TRBD1 (5 bases). The germline V and J ends were trimmed by 4 bases and 0 bases, with 12 bases remaining between them. CDR1 is KGHDR, CDR2 SFDVKD, per germline. There are 16 residues in the CDR3. CDR3 in DNA: TGTGCCACCAGTGACCCCAGGGATAGCTCCTACAATGAGCAGTTCTTC. Its protein product is CATSDPRDSSYNEQFF.

The CDR3 sequence is CSVHSVLIPYEQYF. CDR3 coding DNA: TGCAGCGTTCATAGCGTCCTCATCCCCTACGAGCAGTACTTC. J is TRBJ2-7 and V is TRBV29-1, with D perhaps matching TRBD2 (5 bases). In germline, CDR1 is SQVTM, CDR2 ANQGSEA. The CDR3 totals 14 residues. Deletions cut 5 bases from V and 2 bases from J, with 16 bases between.

The V and J genes are TRBV3-1 and TRBJ2-5, with 11 positions matching TRBD2. Germline-derived CDR1 and CDR2 are LGHDT and YNNKEL (reference sequence). This CDR3 has 17 amino acids. Trimming at V came to 5 bases and at J to 9 bases, leaving 17 bases not matched to a gene. The CDR3 DNA is TGTGCCAGCAGCGCCCGACTAGCGGGATCCCTGAGTGAGCCCCAGTACTTC. Translated, it gives CASSARLAGSLSEPQYF.

This clonotype has ten or more counts. This CDR3 is CASSAKGRAPRETQYF. For the CDR3, the DNA is TGTGCCAGCAGCGCCAAAGGACGGGCTCCAAGGGAGACCCAGTACTTC. The chain carries TRBV9 and TRBJ2-5; the D is unclear. The germline gives CDR1 SGDLS, CDR2 YYNGEE. The CDR3 length is 16 residues. Trimming cost V 3 bases and J 5 bases, with 20 bases left between them.

This clonotype occurred many times. The chain carries TRBV6-6 and TRBJ2-7; D gene uncertain. The V gene lost 4 bases and the J gene lost 6 bases, with 7 bases spanning the gap. Germline V gene sequence: CDR1 MNHNY, CDR2 SVGAGI (reference sequence). This CDR3 comprises 11 residues. Here the CDR3 reads CASSLVGEQYF. CDR3 nucleotide sequence: TGTGCCAGCAGTTTGGTGGGCGAGCAGTACTTC.

Details on this clonotype: This may be a read error: a much more frequent sequence differs by one nucleotide. The final CDR3 position lacks the conserved phenylalanine or tryptophan, pointing to a likely read error. V usage is TRBV28 and J usage is TRBJ2-5; D is undetermined. V lost 6 bases to trimming and J lost 7 bases, with 15 bases between them. From germline, CDR1 is MDHEN and CDR2 SYDVKM. The CDR3 runs 13 residues. The CDR3 loop is CASSQTTPGTQYI. The CDR3 DNA reads as TGTGCCAGCAGCCAGACAACCCCGGGGACCCAGTACATC.

This chain joins TRBV6-2 or TRBV6-3 and TRBJ1-1; D is ambiguous. The V gene's germline CDR1 is MNHEY and CDR2 SVGEGT. The CDR3 is made up of 13 amino acids. V was cut by 7 bases and J by 6 bases, with 15 bases left in between. The chain's CDR3 is CASNLGPWPEAFF. CDR3 sequence (DNA): TGTGCCAGCAACCTTGGCCCTTGGCCTGAAGCTTTCTTT.

Concerning this clonotype itself: This may arise from a read error, as a much more abundant clone is one base away. The V gene is TRBV5-6, the J gene TRBJ2-5; possible D gene TRBD1, 5 bases. The CDR3 spans 15 residues. From germline, CDR1 is SGHDT and CDR2 YYEEEE. The CDR3 reads CASSPGFGSQETQNF. The CDR3 DNA is TGTGCCAGCAGCCCAGGGTTTGGTTCCCAAGAGACCCAGAACTTC. Combining the CDR3 with reference TRBV5-6 and TRBJ2-5 gives the whole variable domain DAGVTQSPTHLIKTRGQQVTLRCSPKSGHDTVSWYQQALGQGPQFIFQYYEEEERQRGNFPDRFSGHQFPNYSSELNVNALLLGDSALYLCASSPGFGSQETQNFGPGTRLLVL.

J is TRBJ2-3 and V is TRBV10-3, with D perhaps matching TRBD1 (6 bases). The CDR3 consists of 14 residues. Germline loops: CDR1 ENHRY, CDR2 SYGVKD. V lost 6 bases, J lost 5 bases, and 15 bases lay in between. Here the CDR3 reads CAISTGKIIDTQYF. CDR3 in DNA: TGTGCCATCAGCACAGGGAAGATCATAGATACGCAGTATTTT.

The chain joins TRBV9 to TRBJ2-2; TRBD2 matches 10 bases. The CDR3 covers 16 residues. V lost 3 bases to trimming and J lost 5 bases; unmatched junction nucleotides: 7. From germline, CDR1 is SGDLS and CDR2 YYNGEE. The CDR3 sequence: CASSDLAGVWTGELFF. The CDR3 DNA sequence: TGTGCCAGCAGCGATCTAGCGGGAGTTTGGACCGGGGAGCTGTTTTTT.

J is TRBJ2-5 and V is TRBV27; TRBD1 matches at 11 bases. V trimming: 5 bases; J trimming: 5 bases; junction bases outside the gene matches: 4. In germline, CDR1 is MNHEY, CDR2 SMNVEV (reference sequence). This CDR3 has 14 amino acids. In nucleotides, the CDR3 is TGTGCCAGCAGTCGGACAGGGGGCGGTGAGACCCAGTACTTC. Its translation is CASSRTGGGETQYF.

As concerns this clonotype: Since a much larger clone is just one base distant, this may be a read error. V and J are TRBV28 and TRBJ2-3; TRBD1 is a possible D gene (6 bases). Trimming stripped 1 base from V and 8 bases from J, with 10 bases between. This CDR3 region has 13 residues. The germline V gene has CDR1 MDHEN and CDR2 SYDVKM. CDR3 region: CASSLSEGGTQYF. The CDR3 nucleotides read TGTGCCAGCAGTTTATCAGAAGGGGGTACGCAGTATTTT.

This clonotype was seen many times. The chain has TRBV10-1 and TRBJ1-5, with D hard to call. The CDR3 contains 12 residues. Deletions cut 3 bases from V and 2 bases from J, with 2 bases between. Per the germline V gene, CDR1 is WNHNN and CDR2 is SYGVQD (reference sequence). CDR3 in amino acids: CASSDGNQPQHF. The CDR3 DNA sequence: TGCGCCAGCAGTGATGGCAATCAGCCCCAGCATTTT.

A note on this clonotype: A much larger clone differs by one base, so this may be a read error. The CDR3 region is CASSLVNAEAFF. DNA for the CDR3: TGTGCCAGCAGCTTGGTTAACGCTGAAGCTTTCTTT. The chain has TRBV5-6 and TRBJ1-1; D unresolved. V was shortened by 0 bases and J by 6 bases, with 6 bases between the two germline ends. CDR3 size: 12 residues. Germline values: CDR1 SGHDT, CDR2 YYEEEE.

In this sample, this clonotype turned up a few times. This chain uses TRBV12-3 or TRBV12-4 with TRBJ2-7, with D unresolved. This CDR3 spans 11 amino acids. V was clipped by 5 bases and J by 7 bases, with 9 bases between them. The CDR3 reads CASSQPGEQYF. The CDR3 DNA reads TGTGCCAGCAGTCAACCTGGGGAGCAGTACTTC.

This clonotype was counted a few times. This chain links TRBV11-2 with TRBJ2-1; 7 nucleotides line up with TRBD2. This CDR3 has 18 amino acids. Germline V gene lookup returns CDR1 SGHAT and CDR2 FQNNGV. With 3 bases clipped from V and 3 bases from J, the junction kept 14 bases outside the gene matches. As DNA, the CDR3 is TGTGCCAGCAGCTTCCTTGATGCCCGGGACTACCTCTACAATGAGCAGTTCTTC. It specifies CASSFLDARDYLYNEQFF.

The chain combines TRBV2 with TRBJ2-2, with 7 bases lining up with TRBD2. Looked up from germline, CDR1 is SNHLY and CDR2 is FYNNEI. The V segment lost 5 bases and the J segment 0 bases; nucleotides outside the gene matches: 6. The CDR3 extends over 16 amino acids. The DNA of the CDR3 is TGTGCCAGCAGTACTCTAGCGGAAGCGAACACCGGGGAGCTGTTTTTT. As protein: CASSTLAEANTGELFF.